Sequencing of this T cell receptor beta chain was carried out in a study of shared clonotypes between healthy human individuals. Trimming took off 4 bases at V and 1 base at J, with 14 bases between the two ends. CDR1 SGHNT and CDR2 YYREEE come from the germline V gene (reference sequence). This CDR3 comprises 15 residues. Data came from immunoSEQ multiplex PCR; TCRdb stores just in-frame clones and leaves some out. This sample has under 650,000 clones; less than 96% occur once, and the top ten carry approximately 0.062%. The source of this sequence is a woman aged 30 to 39 in good health. The chain links TRBV5-4 to TRBJ1-2; D remains unclear. The sequenced sample was naive CD4+ T cells sorted from blood. Subset meaning: CD45RA+ positively selected. For the CDR3, the DNA is TGTGCCAGCAGCGGTTTGGCAGGACTTAACTATGGCTACACCTTC. Amino acids: CASSGLAGLNYGYTF.